These T cell receptor beta chains were read from a single sample in a study of shared clonotypes between healthy human individuals. The table came from immunoSEQ multiplex PCR; TCRdb's copy has only in-frame clones and leaves some out. The sample includes some 2.3 million clones, approximately 95% of them seen just once. Sequenced: naive CD4+ T cells from PBMCs. Source of these receptors: a man aged 18 to 29 in good health. Some clones in this sample may be carry-over from other donors' samples. Each CDR3 is given with its conserved first and last residue. Each record gives: CDR3 protein, CDR3 DNA, clone size, D gene, J gene, V gene. The D gene is left open where the match is weak. Clone size appears in some rows only: once, few, many, or a class for an expanded clone.

CDR3aa: CASSFSPTGPEAFF; CDR3nt: TGTGCCAGCAGCTTCTCCCCGACAGGGCCTGAAGCTTTCTTT; abundance: NA; d_gene: TRBD1; j_gene: TRBJ1-1; v_gene: TRBV7-2
CDR3aa: CASSLHGVIAGELFF; CDR3nt: TGTGCCAGCTCATTACACGGAGTTATAGCCGGGGAGCTGTTTTTT; abundance: NA; d_gene: NA; j_gene: TRBJ2-2; v_gene: TRBV18
CDR3aa: CATGGRGQETQYF; CDR3nt: TGTGCCACCGGAGGGAGAGGGCAAGAGACCCAGTACTTC; abundance: NA; d_gene: NA; j_gene: TRBJ2-5; v_gene: TRBV2
CDR3aa: CASSLDQTGGAFF; CDR3nt: TGTGCCAGCAGCTTAGACCAAACAGGGGGAGCTTTCTTT; abundance: NA; d_gene: TRBD1; j_gene: TRBJ1-1; v_gene: TRBV11-2
CDR3aa: CASSPPAAGGFGELFF; CDR3nt: TGTGCCAGCTCACCACCGGCAGCAGGGGGTTTCGGGGAGCTGTTTTTT; abundance: NA; d_gene: TRBD1; j_gene: TRBJ2-2; v_gene: TRBV18
CDR3aa: CASSPQTLTGGYTF; CDR3nt: TGTGCCAGCAGCCCTCAGACCTTAACTGGTGGCTACACCTTC; abundance: NA; d_gene: NA; j_gene: TRBJ1-2; v_gene: TRBV9
CDR3aa: CASSTGTENEKLFF; CDR3nt: TGTGCCAGCAGTACCGGGACAGAGAATGAAAAACTGTTTTTT; abundance: once; d_gene: TRBD1; j_gene: TRBJ1-4; v_gene: TRBV2
CDR3aa: CAWLAGGTGELFF; CDR3nt: TGTGCCTGGCTAGCGGGAGGCACCGGGGAGCTGTTTTTT; abundance: few; d_gene: TRBD2; j_gene: TRBJ2-2; v_gene: TRBV30
CDR3aa: CASSLSRTGPSDTQYF; CDR3nt: TGTGCCAGCAGTTTATCCAGGACAGGCCCTTCAGATACGCAGTATTTT; abundance: NA; d_gene: TRBD1; j_gene: TRBJ2-3; v_gene: TRBV28
CDR3aa: CASSLVWWREGQETQYF; CDR3nt: TGTGCCAGCAGCTTAGTTTGGTGGCGGGAGGGCCAAGAGACCCAGTACTTC; abundance: NA; d_gene: TRBD2; j_gene: TRBJ2-5; v_gene: TRBV7-2
CDR3aa: CAWRGYNEATGYF; CDR3nt: TGTGCCTGGAGGGGCTACAATGAGGCCACGGGGTACTTC; abundance: NA; d_gene: NA; j_gene: TRBJ2-7; v_gene: TRBV30
CDR3aa: CASSFGDRGNTIYF; CDR3nt: TGTGCCAGCAGTTTTGGAGACCGGGGGAACACCATATATTTT; abundance: NA; d_gene: NA; j_gene: TRBJ1-3; v_gene: TRBV28
CDR3aa: CASSMRLQPQHF; CDR3nt: TGTGCCAGTAGTATGAGACTGCAGCCCCAGCATTTT; abundance: few; d_gene: NA; j_gene: TRBJ1-5; v_gene: TRBV19
CDR3aa: CASSYSKGEQYF; CDR3nt: TGTGCCAGCAGTTACTCGAAGGGGGAGCAGTACTTC; abundance: NA; d_gene: NA; j_gene: TRBJ2-7; v_gene: TRBV6-5